This is a list of T cell receptor beta chains from one sample in a study of blood T cell repertoires in COVID-19. Only in-frame clones appear in the TCRdb table, and some are missing; sequencing was by immunoSEQ multiplex PCR. Here the sample spans around 140,000 clones, around 83% being singletons. Source material: peripheral blood. These receptors were taken from a man aged 55 to 69 with active or convalescent COVID-19. Each CDR3 is given with its conserved first and last residue. The D gene is left open where the match is weak. Clone size, where shown, is once, few, many, or a class for clones that have expanded.

V gene	clone size	J gene	D gene	CDR3 protein	CDR3 DNA
TRBV7-2	.	TRBJ2-4	.	CASSLTPQNREPYF	TGTGCCAGCAGCTTAACCCCCCAAAACAGGGAGCCGTACTTC
TRBV11-3	.	TRBJ2-1	TRBD2	CASSRLASVSSYNEQFF	TGTGCCAGCAGCCGACTAGCCTCAGTGAGCTCCTACAATGAGCAGTTCTTC
TRBV11-3	.	TRBJ2-3	TRBD1	CASSLDRWGQLSTDTQYF	TGTGCCAGCAGCTTAGATCGCTGGGGACAGTTGAGCACAGATACGCAGTATTTT
TRBV30	few	TRBJ1-1	TRBD1	CAWGQENTEAFF	TGTGCCTGGGGACAGGAAAACACTGAAGCTTTCTTT
TRBV27	.	TRBJ2-1	TRBD2	CASRASGSAYNEQFF	TGTGCCAGCAGAGCTAGCGGGAGCGCCTACAATGAGCAGTTCTTC
TRBV27	.	TRBJ1-4	.	CASSPRTPEKLFF	TGTGCCAGCAGTCCACGGACACCTGAAAAACTGTTTTTT
TRBV5-1	many	TRBJ1-1	.	CASSGGWAGAFF	TGCGCCAGCAGCGGGGGCTGGGCAGGAGCTTTCTTT
TRBV27	.	TRBJ1-2	.	CASSFTAQGYGYTF	TGTGCCAGCAGTTTTACAGCCCAGGGCTATGGCTACACCTTC
TRBV29-1	.	TRBJ1-1	.	CSERQNTEAFF	TGCAGCGAAAGACAGAACACTGAAGCTTTCTTT
TRBV6-6	.	TRBJ2-7	TRBD1	CASTTGDRVRREQYF	TGTGCCAGCACCACCGGGGACAGGGTACGTCGGGAGCAGTACTTC
TRBV10-2	.	TRBJ1-4	TRBD1	CASSPLGQATRNEKLFF	TGCGCCAGCAGTCCACTCGGACAGGCGACGCGTAATGAAAAACTGTTTTTT
TRBV6-5	.	TRBJ1-2	TRBD1	CASSSIRQGYYGYTF	TGTGCCAGCAGTTCGATAAGACAGGGTTACTATGGCTACACCTTC
TRBV6-5	.	TRBJ1-1	.	CASRVSVANTEAFF	TGTGCCAGCAGGGTCTCGGTAGCAAACACTGAAGCTTTCTTT
TRBV5-1	.	TRBJ1-1	TRBD1	CASSLGTGAPRGTEAFF	TGCGCCAGCAGCTTGGGGACAGGGGCCCCTCGGGGCACTGAAGCTTTCTTT
TRBV4-1	once	TRBJ1-2	.	CASSQTTGANYGYTF	TGCGCCAGCAGCCAAACGACGGGAGCTAACTATGGCTACACCTTC
TRBV21-1	once	TRBJ2-1	.	CASQGPEQFF	TGTGCCAGCCAGGGTCCTGAGCAGTTCTTC
TRBV12-3/TRBV12-4	few	TRBJ1-2	.	CASSSGSNYGYTF	TGTGCCAGCAGTTCAGGGTCTAACTATGGCTACACCTTC
TRBV29-1	.	TRBJ2-3	.	CSVVRRGGGTDTQYF	TGCAGCGTTGTTAGGCGGGGTGGAGGCACAGATACGCAGTATTTT
TRBV12-3/TRBV12-4	.	TRBJ2-7	TRBD1	CASSRDSLFEQYF	TGTGCCAGCAGCCGGGACAGCCTCTTCGAGCAGTACTTC
TRBV4-3	.	TRBJ1-2	.	CASSQEGRLYGYTF	TGCGCCAGCAGCCAAGAAGGCAGGCTCTATGGCTACACCTTC
TRBV5-6	.	TRBJ1-5	TRBD1	CASSSRTGLNQPQHF	TGTGCCAGCAGCTCCCGGACAGGGCTCAATCAGCCCCAGCATTTT
TRBV10-3	.	TRBJ1-1	TRBD1	CAIRREISTGATEAFF	TGTGCCATCAGGAGGGAGATTAGCACAGGGGCTACTGAAGCTTTCTTT